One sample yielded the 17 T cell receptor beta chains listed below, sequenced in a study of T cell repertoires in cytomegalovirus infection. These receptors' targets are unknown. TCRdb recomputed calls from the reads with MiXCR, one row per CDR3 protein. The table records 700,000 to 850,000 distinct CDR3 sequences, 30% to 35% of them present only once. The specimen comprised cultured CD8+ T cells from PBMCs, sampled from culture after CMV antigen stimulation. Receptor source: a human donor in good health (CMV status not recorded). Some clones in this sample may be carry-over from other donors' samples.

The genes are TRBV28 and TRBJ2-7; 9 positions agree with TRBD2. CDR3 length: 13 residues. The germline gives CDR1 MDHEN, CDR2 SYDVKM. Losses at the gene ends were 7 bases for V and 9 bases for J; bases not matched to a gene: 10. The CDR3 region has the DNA TGTGCCAGCACCCCGGGCGGGGGGGATCGGCAGTACGTC. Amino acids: CASTPGGGDRQYV.

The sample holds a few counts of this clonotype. The CDR3 loop reads CATSREGPLAGAYNEQFF. Written as DNA, the CDR3 is TGTGCCACCAGCAGAGAGGGTCCTCTAGCGGGGGCCTACAATGAGCAGTTCTTC. This chain joins TRBV15 and TRBJ2-1; 10 bases match TRBD2. The CDR3 extends over 18 amino acids. Looked up from germline, CDR1 is LNHNV and CDR2 is YYDKDF (reference sequence). V lost 0 bases, J lost 2 bases, and 7 bases stayed unmatched.

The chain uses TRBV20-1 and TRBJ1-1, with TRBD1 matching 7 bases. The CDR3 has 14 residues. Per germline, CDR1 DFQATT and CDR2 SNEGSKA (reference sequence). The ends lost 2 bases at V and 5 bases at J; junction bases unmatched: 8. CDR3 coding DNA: TGCAGTGCTAGACCCCCGGGACAGTGGACTGAAGCTTTCTTT. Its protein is CSARPPGQWTEAFF.

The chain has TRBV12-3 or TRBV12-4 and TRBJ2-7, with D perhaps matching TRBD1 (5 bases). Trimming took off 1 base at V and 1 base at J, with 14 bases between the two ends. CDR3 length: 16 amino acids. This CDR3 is CASSLEEGAQSYEQYF. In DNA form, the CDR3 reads TGTGCCAGCAGTTTAGAAGAAGGGGCGCAGTCCTACGAGCAGTACTTC.

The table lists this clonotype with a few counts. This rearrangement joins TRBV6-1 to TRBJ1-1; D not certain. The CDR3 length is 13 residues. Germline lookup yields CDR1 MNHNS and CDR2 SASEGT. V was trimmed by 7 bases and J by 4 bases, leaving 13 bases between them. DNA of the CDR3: TGTGCCAGCAACACACGGTTGGGCACTGAAGCTTTCTTT. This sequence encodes CASNTRLGTEAFF.

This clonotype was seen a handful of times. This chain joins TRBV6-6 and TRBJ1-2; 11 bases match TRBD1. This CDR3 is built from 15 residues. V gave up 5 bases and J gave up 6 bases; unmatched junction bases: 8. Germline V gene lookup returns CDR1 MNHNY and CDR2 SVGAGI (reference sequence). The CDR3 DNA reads TGTGCCAGCAGTATAAGGGACAGGGGGAGGAATGGCTACACCTTC. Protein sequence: CASSIRDRGRNGYTF.

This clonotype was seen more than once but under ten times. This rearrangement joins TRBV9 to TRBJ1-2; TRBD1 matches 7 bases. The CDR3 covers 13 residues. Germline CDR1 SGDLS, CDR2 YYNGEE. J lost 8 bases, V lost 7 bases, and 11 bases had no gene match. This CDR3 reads CASVEGAMGGYTF. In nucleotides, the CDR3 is TGTGCCAGCGTGGAGGGGGCTATGGGAGGCTACACCTTC.

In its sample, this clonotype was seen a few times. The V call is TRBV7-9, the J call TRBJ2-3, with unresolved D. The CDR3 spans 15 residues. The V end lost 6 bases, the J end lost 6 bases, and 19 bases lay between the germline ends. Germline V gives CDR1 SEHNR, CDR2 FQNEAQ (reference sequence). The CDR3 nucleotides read TGTGCCAGCAGTTCCTTCGTCCTACACCACGATACGCAGTATTTT. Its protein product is CASSSFVLHHDTQYF. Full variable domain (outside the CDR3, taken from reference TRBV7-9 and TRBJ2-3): DTGVSQNPRHKITKRGQNVTFRCDPISEHNRLYWYRQTLGQGPEFLTYFQNEAQLEKSRLLSDRFSAERPKGSFSTLEIQRTEQGDSAMYLCASSSFVLHHDTQYFGPGTRLTVL.

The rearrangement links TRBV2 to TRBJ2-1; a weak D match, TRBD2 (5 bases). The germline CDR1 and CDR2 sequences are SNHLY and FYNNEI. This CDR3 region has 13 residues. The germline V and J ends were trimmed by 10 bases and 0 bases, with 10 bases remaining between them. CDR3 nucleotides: TGTGCCACCTCAGGAGGCTCCTACAATGAGCAGTTCTTC. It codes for CATSGGSYNEQFF.

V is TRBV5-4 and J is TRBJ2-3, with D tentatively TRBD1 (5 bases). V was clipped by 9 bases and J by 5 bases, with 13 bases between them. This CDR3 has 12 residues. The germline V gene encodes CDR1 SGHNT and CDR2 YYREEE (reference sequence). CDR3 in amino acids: CATWGSGDTQYF. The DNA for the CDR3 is TGTGCCACTTGGGGCAGTGGAGATACGCAGTATTTT.

CDR3 in DNA: TGTGCCATCATGGGGCGCATGAACACTGAAGCTTTCTTT. This codes for CAIMGRMNTEAFF. The chain carries TRBV10-3 and TRBJ1-1, with TRBD1 as a possible D gene (5 bases). This CDR3 has 13 amino acids. Per the germline V gene, CDR1 is ENHRY and CDR2 is SYGVKD. The ends were cut back, 7 bases at V and 0 bases at J, with 9 bases in the middle.

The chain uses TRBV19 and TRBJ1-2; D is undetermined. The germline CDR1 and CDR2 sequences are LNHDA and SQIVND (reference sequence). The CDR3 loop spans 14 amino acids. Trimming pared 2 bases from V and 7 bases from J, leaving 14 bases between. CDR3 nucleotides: TGTGCCAGTAGTATATGGGATTCCTCTAGTGGCTACACCTTC. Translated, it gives CASSIWDSSSGYTF. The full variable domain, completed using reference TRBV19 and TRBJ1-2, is DGGITQSPKYLFRKEGQNVTLSCEQNLNHDAMYWYRQDPGQGLRLIYYSQIVNDFQKGDIAEGYSVSREKKESFPLTVTSAQKNPTAFYLCASSIWDSSSGYTFGSGTRLTVV.

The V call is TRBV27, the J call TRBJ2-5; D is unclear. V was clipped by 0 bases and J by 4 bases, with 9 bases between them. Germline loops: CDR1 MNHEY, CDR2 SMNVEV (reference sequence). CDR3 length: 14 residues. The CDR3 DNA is TGTGCCAGCAGTTTATCGAGTCCCCCAGAGACCCAGTACTTC. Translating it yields CASSLSSPPETQYF.

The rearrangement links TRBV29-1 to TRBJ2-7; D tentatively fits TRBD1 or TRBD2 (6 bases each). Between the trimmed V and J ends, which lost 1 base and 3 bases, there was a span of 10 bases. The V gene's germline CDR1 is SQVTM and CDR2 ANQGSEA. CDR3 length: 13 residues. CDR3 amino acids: CSVEAGEDYEQYF. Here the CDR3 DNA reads TGCAGCGTTGAAGCAGGGGAGGACTACGAGCAGTACTTC.

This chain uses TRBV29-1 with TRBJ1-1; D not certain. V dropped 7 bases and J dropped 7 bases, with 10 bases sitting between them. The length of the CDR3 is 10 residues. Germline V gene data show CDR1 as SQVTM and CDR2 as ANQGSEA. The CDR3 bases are TGCAGCGCTACCCCAGATGAAGCTTTCTTT. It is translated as CSATPDEAFF.

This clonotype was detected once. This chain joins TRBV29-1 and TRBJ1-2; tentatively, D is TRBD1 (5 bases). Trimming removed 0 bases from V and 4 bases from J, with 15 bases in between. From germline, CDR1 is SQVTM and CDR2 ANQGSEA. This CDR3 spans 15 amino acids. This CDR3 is CSVEDPGEGPYGYTF. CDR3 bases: TGCAGCGTTGAAGATCCCGGAGAGGGGCCCTATGGCTACACCTTC.

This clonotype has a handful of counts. The CDR3 nucleotides read TGTGCCAGCAGCTTAGCGGCCGTGAAAGGGGGATTCTATGGCTACACCTTC. Its translation: CASSLAAVKGGFYGYTF. This chain connects TRBV13 to TRBJ1-2; possible D gene TRBD1, 6 bases. This CDR3 is built from 17 residues. V lost 1 base to trimming and J lost 4 bases, with 19 bases between them. CDR1 is PRHDT, CDR2 FYEKMQ, per germline (reference sequence).